A selection of T cell receptor beta chains follows, all from one sample in a study of blood T cell repertoires in COVID-19. TCRdb keeps only in-frame clones here, not all; method: immunoSEQ multiplex PCR. The sample contains hundreds of thousands of clones, 86% of which appear only once. The sample taken for sequencing was peripheral blood. The receptor set was obtained from a woman aged 25 to 39 with active or convalescent COVID-19. Both conserved end residues are part of each CDR3. The order of the fields is J gene, V gene, CDR3 protein.

J: TRBJ1-2
V: TRBV19
CDR3: CASSNPLGTGYYGYTF

J: TRBJ2-7
V: TRBV12-3/TRBV12-4
CDR3: CASSLGFGGEQYF

J: TRBJ2-7
V: TRBV2
CDR3: CASKGGEAYEQYF

J: TRBJ2-1
V: TRBV5-4
CDR3: CASSTRTGVHNEQFF

J: TRBJ2-1
V: TRBV27
CDR3: CASSFGTSGNNEQFF

J: TRBJ1-6
V: TRBV4-1
CDR3: CASSQEVSGTGNNSPLHF

J: TRBJ2-7
V: TRBV7-9
CDR3: CASSSFYEQYF

J: TRBJ1-1
V: TRBV6-4
CDR3: CASSEERNTEAFF

J: TRBJ2-3
V: TRBV5-6
CDR3: CASSLELGTVDTQYF

J: TRBJ1-5
V: TRBV4-1
CDR3: CASSALPGRSNQPQHF

J: TRBJ2-7
V: TRBV5-4
CDR3: CASSLNSASEQYF

J: TRBJ1-5
V: TRBV18
CDR3: CASSPSTGSNQPQHF

J: TRBJ1-2
V: TRBV5-1
CDR3: CASSLRQGPNYGYTF

J: TRBJ1-2
V: TRBV6-1
CDR3: CASSEALEGGFTGYTF

J: TRBJ1-2
V: TRBV19
CDR3: CASSVTGGGNGYTF

J: TRBJ1-1
V: TRBV10-2
CDR3: CASSEGNRVGGNTEAFF

J: TRBJ2-1
V: TRBV4-1
CDR3: CASSFGLAGAGSEQFF

J: TRBJ2-1
V: TRBV11-2
CDR3: CASSFAPAGEQFF

J: TRBJ2-7
V: TRBV7-8
CDR3: CASRRKGAGEQYF

J: TRBJ2-2
V: TRBV19
CDR3: CASSKLAGGYNTGELFF

J: TRBJ1-1
V: TRBV27
CDR3: CASSLSIGGRANTEAFF

J: TRBJ2-1
V: TRBV6-5
CDR3: CASSYSAGENEQFF

J: TRBJ1-1
V: TRBV2
CDR3: CASSVQGGNTEAFF

J: TRBJ1-1
V: TRBV5-1
CDR3: CASSLVGGNTEAFF

J: TRBJ1-1
V: TRBV2
CDR3: CASRDRVGTEAFF

J: TRBJ1-4
V: TRBV19
CDR3: CASSRRRPEGGEKLFF

J: TRBJ2-5
V: TRBV10-2
CDR3: CASSGQGGQTQYF

J: TRBJ2-5
V: TRBV21-1
CDR3: CASSKRVSGEETQYF

J: TRBJ1-5
V: TRBV24-1
CDR3: CATSDLSGQPQHF

J: TRBJ2-5
V: TRBV3-1/TRBV3-2
CDR3: CASSQDVASGGSAQYF

J: TRBJ1-3
V: TRBV19
CDR3: CASEDSTPRTLGNTIYF

J: TRBJ1-2
V: TRBV18
CDR3: CASSPSEGAEGYTF

J: TRBJ2-2
V: TRBV19
CDR3: CASSPGLNTGELFF

J: TRBJ1-1
V: TRBV13
CDR3: CASSFRQSETEAFF

J: TRBJ2-2
V: TRBV3-1/TRBV3-2
CDR3: CASSQWDWGTGELFF

J: TRBJ1-3
V: TRBV4-1
CDR3: CASSQDGQGDKGNTIYF

J: TRBJ2-7
V: TRBV5-4
CDR3: CASSGADYPSYEQYF

J: TRBJ2-3
V: TRBV15
CDR3: CATSRDKLAADTQYF

J: TRBJ1-6
V: TRBV21-1
CDR3: CASSPPLGDRGRLDSPLHF

J: TRBJ2-1
V: TRBV10-3
CDR3: CAMGTSGGAGYNEQFF

J: TRBJ2-5
V: TRBV11-2
CDR3: CASSSGTSGGAGETQYF

J: TRBJ1-1
V: TRBV27
CDR3: CASSQLQGYTEAFF

J: TRBJ2-2
V: TRBV3-1/TRBV3-2
CDR3: CASRQSETGELFF

J: TRBJ2-5
V: TRBV6-5
CDR3: CASSYSGGAGETQYF

J: TRBJ1-1
V: TRBV2
CDR3: CASTPRQGRTEAFF

J: TRBJ2-1
V: TRBV5-1
CDR3: CASSPAQLLAGSGGAYNEQFF

J: TRBJ2-7
V: TRBV19
CDR3: CASRDISTGGGLEQYF

J: TRBJ2-7
V: TRBV9
CDR3: CASSPQGTFSYEQYF

J: TRBJ2-7
V: TRBV19
CDR3: CASSTMDGGYEQYF

J: TRBJ1-1
V: TRBV12-1
CDR3: CASSTDSTSNTEAFF

J: TRBJ2-5
V: TRBV30
CDR3: CAWSVLQGSQYF

J: TRBJ1-4
V: TRBV5-1
CDR3: CASSLAPGQQNEKLFF

J: TRBJ2-7
V: TRBV5-1
CDR3: CASSLGLAGMYEQYF